These 23 T cell receptor beta chains were sequenced from one sample in a study of cytomegalovirus exposure and HLA in healthy donors (dated by TCRdb to between 2016 and 2019). The library was built by means of the immunoSEQ multiplex PCR assay. Entries here come from immuneACCESS through TCRdb and include only in-frame sequences with V and J called. Some clones fail to appear in such tables; in the studies checked, an unresolved V gene covers under half of the shortfall, and the cause of the remainder is unknown. Counted in this sample were about 160,000 clones; roughly 91% of them appeared once. The ten most abundant clones make up more than 3.5% of the sample. Sequences were obtained from PBMCs. These TCRs come from a young man in good health and CMV-seropositive.

The count of this clone is one. This rearrangement joins TRBV7-9 to TRBJ2-2; TRBD1 aligns across 7 bases. Trimming took 4 bases from V and 1 from J; bases not matched to a gene: 9. The germline gives CDR1 SEHNR, CDR2 FQNEAQ (reference sequence). The CDR3 extends over 17 amino acids. CDR3 sequence: CASSSARGMGNTGELFF. In DNA form, the CDR3 reads TGTGCCAGCAGCTCCGCCAGGGGGATGGGGAACACCGGGGAGCTGTTTTTT.

This chain joins TRBV2 and TRBJ2-1; possible D gene TRBD2, 6 bases. The CDR3 length is 13 residues. CDR1 and CDR2 from the germline V gene are SNHLY and FYNNEI. The germline V and J ends were trimmed by 10 bases and 8 bases, with 18 bases remaining between them. CDR3 DNA: TGTGCCACCCCCGGGACTGATTCGGATGAGCAGTTCTTC. Residues: CATPGTDSDEQFF.

V usage is TRBV19 and J usage is TRBJ2-7; tentatively, D is TRBD2 (6 bases). CDR1 is LNHDA, CDR2 SQIVND, per germline (reference sequence). V lost 6 bases, J lost 0 bases, and 15 bases lay in between. The CDR3 loop spans 15 amino acids. The CDR3 loop is CASRRTLASSYEQYF. CDR3 sequence (DNA): TGTGCCAGTAGGAGAACCCTAGCGAGCTCCTACGAGCAGTACTTC.

The gene calls are TRBV4-1 and TRBJ2-1; possibly TRBD2 for D (5 bases). There are 15 residues in the CDR3. Trimming removed 4 bases from V and 0 bases from J, with 10 bases in between. Germline values: CDR1 MGHRA, CDR2 YSYEKL. The CDR3 bases are TGCGCCAGCAGCCCAGAGCGGAGCTCCTACAATGAGCAGTTCTTC. Its protein is CASSPERSSYNEQFF.

The chain couples TRBV5-5 to TRBJ1-4; no clear D. Germline CDR1 SGHKS, CDR2 YYEKEE (reference sequence). This CDR3 spans 16 amino acids. V shed 4 bases and J shed 8 bases, with 21 bases lying between them. DNA of the CDR3: TGTGCCAGCAGCCCAGCAAATCAACGGCGGGGAGAAAAACTGTTTTTT. Amino acids: CASSPANQRRGEKLFF.

V usage is TRBV15 and J usage is TRBJ2-2, with TRBD2 matching 8 bases. Per the germline V gene, CDR1 is LNHNV and CDR2 is YYDKDF (reference sequence). V shed 8 bases, J shed 0 bases, and the junction held 5 bases outside the gene matches. The CDR3 is made up of 15 amino acids. This CDR3 is CATRGGQTNTGELFF. The CDR3, as DNA: TGTGCCACCCGGGGGGGACAAACGAACACCGGGGAGCTGTTTTTT.

This chain connects TRBV28 to TRBJ2-7; no clear D gene. The CDR3 totals 15 residues. The germline gives CDR1 MDHEN, CDR2 SYDVKM. The V end lost 9 bases, the J end lost 2 bases, and 20 bases lay between the germline ends. The DNA for the CDR3 is TGTGCCAGTGCATCAGAGGCCGAACCTCCCTACGAGCAGTACTTC. Its translation: CASASEAEPPYEQYF. Filled out from reference TRBV28 and TRBJ2-7, the complete variable domain reads DVKVTQSSRYLVKRTGEKVFLECVQDMDHENMFWYRQDPGLGLRLIYFSYDVKMKEKGDIPEGYSVSREKKERFSLILESASTNQTSMYLCASASEAEPPYEQYFGPGTRLTVT.

This chain joins TRBV7-8 and TRBJ2-5, with 7 bases fitting TRBD2. Germline lookup yields CDR1 SGHVS and CDR2 FQNEAQ. The V gene end was trimmed by 5 bases and the J gene end by 5 bases; junction bases not matched to a gene: 11. The CDR3 covers 15 residues. The CDR3 protein is CASSNKRDLLETQYF. In DNA form, the CDR3 reads TGTGCCAGCAGCAACAAGCGGGACTTACTGGAGACCCAGTACTTC.

This sequence joins TRBV5-1 and TRBJ2-2, with 10 bases matching TRBD1. Germline V CDR1 and CDR2: SGHRS, YFSETQ. This CDR3 has 21 residues. V was pared by 4 bases and J by 1 base, with 19 bases of the junction left unmatched. The CDR3: CASSPPLTRQGAEWNTGELFF. CDR3 DNA: TGCGCCAGCAGCCCTCCCTTGACTAGACAGGGGGCTGAGTGGAACACCGGGGAGCTGTTTTTT.

This clone has only one observation. The V and J genes are TRBV2 and TRBJ2-7, with 7 bases lining up with TRBD1. With 5 bases clipped from V and 2 bases from J, the junction kept 3 bases outside the gene matches. The germline V gene encodes CDR1 SNHLY and CDR2 FYNNEI. The CDR3 extends over 13 amino acids. This CDR3 reads CASSRDRTYEQYF. For the CDR3, the DNA is TGTGCCAGCAGTAGGGACAGAACCTACGAGCAGTACTTC. The full variable domain, completed using reference TRBV2 and TRBJ2-7, is EPEVTQTPSHQVTQMGQEVILRCVPISNHLYFYWYRQILGQKVEFLVSFYNNEISEKSEIFDDQFSVERPDGSNFTLKIRSTKLEDSAMYFCASSRDRTYEQYFGPGTRLTVT.

On this clone itself: A junction boundary mismatches the germline segment, possibly from a read error. The chain is built from TRBV11-2 and TRBJ2-6, with D possibly being TRBD1 (6 bases). The germline V gene has CDR1 SGHAT and CDR2 FQNNGV. There are 8 residues in the CDR3. CDR3 bases: TGTGCCAGCAGACGAACAGGGTTC. This gives the protein CASRRTGF. Based on the CDR3 plus reference TRBV11-2 and TRBJ2-6, the full variable domain is EAGVAQSPRYKIIEKRQSVAFWCNPISGHATLYWYQQILGQGPKLLIQFQNNGVVDDSQLPKDRFSAERLKGVDSTLKIQPAKLEDSAVYLCASRRTGFGAGSRLTVL.

The table lists this clone with a count of one. The chain links TRBV4-1 to TRBJ2-3; 7 bases align to TRBD1. The CDR3 contains 16 residues. CDR1 is MGHRA and CDR2 is YSYEKL in the germline V gene. The J segment lost 2 bases and the V segment lost 3 bases, leaving 8 bases of the junction unmatched. The chain's CDR3 is CASSQLQGSNTDTQYF. The CDR3 nucleotides read TGCGCCAGCAGCCAGTTACAGGGGTCCAACACAGATACGCAGTATTTT.

This CDR3 reads CASSLTSGIYNEQFF. For the CDR3, the DNA is TGTGCCAGCAGCTTAACTAGCGGCATCTACAATGAGCAGTTCTTC. The chain employs TRBV7-3 and TRBJ2-1, with a possible D match to TRBD2 (6 bases). Germline V gene lookup returns CDR1 SGHTA and CDR2 FQGTGA. V was pared by 0 bases and J by 3 bases, with 9 bases between. This CDR3 is built from 15 residues.

The table lists this clone with a count of one. The genes are TRBV29-1 and TRBJ1-1; 8 bases are shared with TRBD1. This CDR3 spans 14 amino acids. J was trimmed by 1 base and V by 5 bases; bases with no gene match: 6. Germline V gives CDR1 SQVTM, CDR2 ANQGSEA. The CDR3 is CSVSLGTGNTEAFF. Here the CDR3 DNA reads TGCAGCGTTTCCTTAGGGACAGGGAACACTGAAGCTTTCTTT.

V gene TRBV7-9 combines with J gene TRBJ2-3, with unresolved D. CDR1 and CDR2 (germline): SEHNR, FQNEAQ (reference sequence). The CDR3 consists of 15 residues. V lost 6 bases and J 3 bases, leaving 16 bases between the germline ends. CDR3 amino acids: CASSPTPGLTDTQYF. DNA for the CDR3: TGTGCCAGCAGTCCCACGCCGGGTTTGACAGATACGCAGTATTTT.

The chain employs TRBV29-1 and TRBJ1-1; no clear D. Trimming removed 3 bases from V and 2 bases from J, with 7 bases in between. Germline-derived CDR1 and CDR2 are SQVTM and ANQGSEA. The length of the CDR3 is 12 residues. The chain's CDR3 is CSVDKANTEAFF. CDR3 nucleotide sequence: TGCAGCGTTGATAAAGCTAACACTGAAGCTTTCTTT. Filled out from reference TRBV29-1 and TRBJ1-1, the complete variable domain reads SAVISQKPSRDICQRGTSLTIQCQVDSQVTMMFWYRQQPGQSLTLIATANQGSEATYESGFVIDKFPISRPNLTFSTLTVSNMSPEDSSIYLCSVDKANTEAFFGQGTRLTVV.

CDR3 nucleotides: TGTGCCAGCAGTCTTCTAGCGGGAGGTTACGAGCAGTACTTC. The encoded protein is CASSLLAGGYEQYF. This chain uses TRBV6-5 with TRBJ2-7, with TRBD2 matching 11 bases. Germline CDR1 and CDR2: MNHEY and SVGAGI. The CDR3 loop spans 14 amino acids. Trimming cost V 5 bases and J 4 bases; bases outside gene matches: 4.

The chain employs TRBV10-3 and TRBJ1-5; no clear D gene. V shed 3 bases and J shed 1 base, with 7 bases lying between them. The CDR3 runs to 14 residues. Germline V lookup: CDR1 ENHRY, CDR2 SYGVKD. CDR3 sequence (DNA): TGTGCCATCAGTGAAACGGTGAGCAATCAGCCCCAGCATTTT. This sequence encodes CAISETVSNQPQHF.

This sequence joins TRBV7-3 and TRBJ2-3; 9 bases match TRBD2. The junction had 8 bases not matched to a gene; V was cut back by 5 bases and J by 2 bases. Germline CDR1 and CDR2: SGHTA and FQGTGA. There are 16 residues in the CDR3. This CDR3 reads CASSPSGRPDTDTQYF. CDR3 in DNA: TGTGCCAGCAGCCCCAGCGGGAGGCCCGACACAGATACGCAGTATTTT. Variable domain in full (rest from reference TRBV7-3 and TRBJ2-3): GAGVSQTPSNKVTEKGKYVELRCDPISGHTALYWYRQSLGQGPEFLIYFQGTGAADDSGLPNDRFFAVRPEGSVSTLKIQRTERGDSAVYLCASSPSGRPDTDTQYFGPGTRLTVL.

This sequence joins TRBV18 and TRBJ1-1; D possibly corresponds to TRBD1 (5 bases). Trimming pared 7 bases from V and 3 bases from J, leaving 12 bases between. CDR3 length: 13 residues. The germline V gene has CDR1 KGHSH and CDR2 LQKENI. Here the CDR3 DNA reads TGTGCCAGCTTGGACACAAGGGACACTGAAGCTTTCTTT. Protein sequence: CASLDTRDTEAFF.

The CDR3 DNA sequence: TGTGCCAGCAGCTCCCTGGCCGGGAAGTCTAACTATGGCTACACCTTC. Translation: CASSSLAGKSNYGYTF. The chain uses TRBV11-2 and TRBJ1-2, with D unresolved. Trimming cost V 4 bases and J 0 bases, with 15 bases left between them. In germline, CDR1 is SGHAT, CDR2 FQNNGV. The CDR3 has 16 amino acids.

The V and J genes are TRBV11-3 and TRBJ1-1, with D perhaps TRBD1 (5 bases). The CDR3 consists of 13 residues. The germline V gene has CDR1 SGHNT and CDR2 YENEEA. V gave up 1 base and J gave up 5 bases, with 8 bases separating them. CDR3 nucleotide sequence: TGTGCCAGCAGCTTAGTTCGGGGGACTGAAGCTTTCTTT. It encodes CASSLVRGTEAFF.

This chain links TRBV7-3 with TRBJ2-1, with 16 bases matching TRBD2. Germline V gene data show CDR1 as SGHTA and CDR2 as FQGTGA. CDR3 size: 16 residues. Losses at the gene ends were 5 bases for V and 5 bases for J; bases not matched to a gene: 3. The chain's CDR3 is CASSLGLAGGHNEQFF. CDR3 bases: TGTGCCAGCAGCCTGGGACTAGCGGGAGGGCACAATGAGCAGTTCTTC. The whole variable domain, remainder taken from reference TRBV7-3 and TRBJ2-1, is GAGVSQTPSNKVTEKGKYVELRCDPISGHTALYWYRQSLGQGPEFLIYFQGTGAADDSGLPNDRFFAVRPEGSVSTLKIQRTERGDSAVYLCASSLGLAGGHNEQFFGPGTRLTVL.